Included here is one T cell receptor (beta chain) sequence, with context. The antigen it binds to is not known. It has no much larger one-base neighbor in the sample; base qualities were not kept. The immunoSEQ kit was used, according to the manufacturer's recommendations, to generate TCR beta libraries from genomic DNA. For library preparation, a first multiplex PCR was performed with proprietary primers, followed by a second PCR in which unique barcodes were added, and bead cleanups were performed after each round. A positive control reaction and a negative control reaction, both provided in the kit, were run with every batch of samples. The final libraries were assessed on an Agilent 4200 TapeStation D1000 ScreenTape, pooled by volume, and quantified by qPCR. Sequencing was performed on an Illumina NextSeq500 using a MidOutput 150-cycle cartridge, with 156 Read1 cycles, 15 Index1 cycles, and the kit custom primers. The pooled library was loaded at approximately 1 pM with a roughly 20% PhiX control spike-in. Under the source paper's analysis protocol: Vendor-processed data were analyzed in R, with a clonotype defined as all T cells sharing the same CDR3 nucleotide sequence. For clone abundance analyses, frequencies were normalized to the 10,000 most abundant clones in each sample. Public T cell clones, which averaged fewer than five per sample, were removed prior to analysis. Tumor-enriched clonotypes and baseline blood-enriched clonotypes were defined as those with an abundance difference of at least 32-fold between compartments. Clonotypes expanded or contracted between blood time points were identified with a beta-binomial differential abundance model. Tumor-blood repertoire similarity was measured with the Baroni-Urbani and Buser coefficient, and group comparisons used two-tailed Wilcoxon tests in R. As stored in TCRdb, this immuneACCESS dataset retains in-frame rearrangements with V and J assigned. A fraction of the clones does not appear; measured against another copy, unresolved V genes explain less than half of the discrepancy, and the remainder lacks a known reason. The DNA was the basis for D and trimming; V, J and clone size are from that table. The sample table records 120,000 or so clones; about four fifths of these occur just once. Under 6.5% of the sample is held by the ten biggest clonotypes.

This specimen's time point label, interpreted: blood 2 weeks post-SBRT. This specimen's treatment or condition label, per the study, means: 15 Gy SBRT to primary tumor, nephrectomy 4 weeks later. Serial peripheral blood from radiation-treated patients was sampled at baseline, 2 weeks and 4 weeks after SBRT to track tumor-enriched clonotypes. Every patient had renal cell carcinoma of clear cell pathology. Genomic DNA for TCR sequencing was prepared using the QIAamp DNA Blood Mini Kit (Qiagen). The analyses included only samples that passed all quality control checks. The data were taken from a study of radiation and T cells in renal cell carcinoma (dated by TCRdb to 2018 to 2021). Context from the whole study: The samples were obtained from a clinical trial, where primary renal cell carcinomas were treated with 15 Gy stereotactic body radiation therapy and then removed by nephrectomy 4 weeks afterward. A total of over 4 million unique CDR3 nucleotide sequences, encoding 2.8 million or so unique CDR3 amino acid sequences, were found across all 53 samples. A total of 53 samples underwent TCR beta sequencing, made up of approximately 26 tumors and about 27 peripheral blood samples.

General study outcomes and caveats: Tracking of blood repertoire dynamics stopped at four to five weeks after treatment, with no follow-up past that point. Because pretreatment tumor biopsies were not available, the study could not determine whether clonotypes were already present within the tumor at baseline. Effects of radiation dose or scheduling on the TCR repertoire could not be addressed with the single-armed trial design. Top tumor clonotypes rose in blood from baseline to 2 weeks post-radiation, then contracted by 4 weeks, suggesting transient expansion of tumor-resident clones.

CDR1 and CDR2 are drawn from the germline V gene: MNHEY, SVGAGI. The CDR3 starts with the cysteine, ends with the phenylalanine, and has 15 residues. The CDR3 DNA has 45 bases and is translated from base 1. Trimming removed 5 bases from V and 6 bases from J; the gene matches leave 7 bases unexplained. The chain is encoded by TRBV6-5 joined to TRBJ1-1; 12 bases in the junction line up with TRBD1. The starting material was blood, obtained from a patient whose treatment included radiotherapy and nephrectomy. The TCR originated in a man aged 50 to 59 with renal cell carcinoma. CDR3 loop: CASSRGQGAVAEAFF. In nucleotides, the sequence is TGTGCCAGCAGTAGGGGACAGGGGGCTGTGGCTGAAGCTTTCTTT.